The entry that follows covers one T cell receptor (beta chain) sequence. No antigen is known for it. This sample is drawn from a study of cytomegalovirus exposure and HLA in healthy donors. Findings and caveats of the study: Association with HLA alleles at 0.05 false discovery rate was found for about 17,000 TCR beta sequences in a later analysis. Earlier analysis found most TCR beta V segments productive about 90% or about 30% of the time.

Between the trimmed V and J ends, which lost 4 bases and 1 base, there was a span of 14 bases. This CDR3 has 16 residues. The germline gives CDR1 MNHEY, CDR2 SVGAGI. PCR involved 60 Vbeta and 13 Jbeta primers. The table came from immunoSEQ multiplex PCR; TCRdb's copy has only in-frame clones and leaves some out. The sample records about 150,000 clones, about 68% being singletons. Likely unrecorded immune exposures existed in these nominally healthy donors. The genes are TRBV6-5 and TRBJ1-5; D is perhaps TRBD1 (5 bases). Specimen: PBMCs. The receptor was derived from a man aged 30 to 39 in good health and CMV-seronegative. Here the CDR3 reads CASSFGRVRSNQPQHF. CDR3 sequence (DNA): TGTGCCAGCAGTTTCGGCAGGGTTCGAAGCAATCAGCCCCAGCATTTT.